Listed here are 18 T cell receptor beta chains from one sample, sequenced in a study of cytomegalovirus exposure and HLA in healthy donors. TCRdb's table, derived via immunoSEQ multiplex PCR, lists solely in-frame clones and lacks some. The sample holds fewer than 90,000 clones, 84% seen once. Specimen: PBMCs. The receptor set was obtained from a young woman in good health and CMV-seropositive.

The chain has TRBV25-1 and TRBJ1-2; possible D gene TRBD1, 6 bases. The length of the CDR3 is 13 residues. From germline, CDR1 is MGHDK and CDR2 SYGVNS. V dropped 5 bases and J dropped 6 bases, with 13 bases sitting between them. CDR3 DNA sequence: TGTGCCAGCAGTATACAGGGTGGAGATGGCTACACCTTC. This encodes CASSIQGGDGYTF.

This sequence joins TRBV10-1 and TRBJ2-3; D ambiguous. Trimming shortened V by 5 bases and J by 2 bases, and 8 bases separated the two germline ends. Germline CDR1 WNHNN, CDR2 SYGVQD (reference sequence). The CDR3 is made up of 13 amino acids. CDR3: CASSPEVTDTQYF. The DNA for the CDR3 is TGCGCCAGCAGTCCAGAGGTCACAGATACGCAGTATTTT.

The chain carries TRBV27 and TRBJ1-6; a possible D gene is TRBD1 (5 bases). Germline CDR1 MNHEY, CDR2 SMNVEV (reference sequence). The CDR3 consists of 17 residues. Trimming stripped 1 base from V and 4 bases from J, with 14 bases between. Here the CDR3 DNA reads TGTGCCAGCAGTTTATATCGGACACCGGTTTATAATTCACCCCTCCACTTT. Translating gives CASSLYRTPVYNSPLHF.

The CDR3: CASSPGQGWGYEQYF. The CDR3 DNA reads TGTGCCAGCTCACCGGGACAGGGGTGGGGATACGAGCAGTACTTC. The chain carries TRBV18 and TRBJ2-7; 10 bases match TRBD1. CDR3 length: 15 amino acids. The J segment lost 4 bases and the V segment lost 3 bases, leaving 6 bases of the junction unmatched. CDR1 and CDR2 from the germline V gene are KGHSH and LQKENI.

This chain joins TRBV7-8 and TRBJ2-4, with TRBD2 as a possible D gene (6 bases). The CDR3 is 16 amino acids. Germline V gives CDR1 SGHVS, CDR2 FQNEAQ. The V end was cut by 5 bases, the J end by 0 bases, with 14 bases between. In nucleotides, the CDR3 is TGTGCCAGCAGCCCGGGAGAGGCGCTAGCCAAAAACATTCAGTACTTC. Residues: CASSPGEALAKNIQYF.

This clone came up a few times. The genes are TRBV10-1 and TRBJ2-7; D call uncertain. V was shortened by 3 bases and J by 3 bases, with 3 bases between the two germline ends. CDR1 and CDR2 (germline): WNHNN, SYGVQD (reference sequence). There are 11 residues in the CDR3. The CDR3 DNA reads TGCGCCAGCAGTGACGGCTACGAGCAGTACTTC. Encoded protein: CASSDGYEQYF.

The gene calls are TRBV6-5 and TRBJ1-1; 11 nucleotides align to TRBD1. After removal of 5 bases from V and 7 bases from J, the junction contained 6 bases not matched to a gene. This CDR3 has 14 residues. Germline V gives CDR1 MNHEY, CDR2 SVGAGI. The CDR3 DNA sequence: TGTGCCAGCAGTAGGGACAGGGGGGCACATGAAGCTTTCTTT. This gives the protein CASSRDRGAHEAFF.

This clone was counted a single time. The J gene is TRBJ1-4, the V gene TRBV5-1; 7 bases fit TRBD1. The CDR3 spans 16 residues. The V and J ends lost 4 bases and 12 bases, in that order; junction bases with no gene match: 18. CDR1 SGHRS and CDR2 YFSETQ come from the germline V gene. The CDR3 DNA reads as TGCGCCAGCAGCCCGAACCGGGACAGCCTAATGAAAGAACTGTTTTTT. This encodes CASSPNRDSLMKELFF.

This rearrangement joins TRBV29-1 to TRBJ2-7, with 8 bases lining up with TRBD1. The germline V gene encodes CDR1 SQVTM and CDR2 ANQGSEA. There are 14 residues in the CDR3. J was trimmed by 2 bases and V by 1 base; bases with no gene match: 4. DNA of the CDR3: TGCAGCGTTGAAGTCCAGACAGGGGCCTACGAGCAGTACTTC. This gives the protein CSVEVQTGAYEQYF.

V is TRBV5-1 and J is TRBJ1-5; TRBD1 might be the D (5 bases). The CDR3 runs 13 residues. V was clipped by 4 bases and J by 7 bases, with 12 bases between them. Germline CDR1 SGHRS, CDR2 YFSETQ. Here the CDR3 reads CASSQGFGQPQHF. CDR3 bases: TGCGCCAGCAGCCAGGGTTTTGGACAGCCCCAGCATTTT.

This clone was seen a few times. The V call is TRBV28, the J call TRBJ1-1; 11 bases fit TRBD1. Germline V gene data show CDR1 as MDHEN and CDR2 as SYDVKM. The CDR3 has 16 residues. The junction had 13 bases not matched to a gene; V was cut back by 5 bases and J by 8 bases. The CDR3: CASSPVGQGALVEAFF. The CDR3 DNA reads as TGTGCCAGCAGTCCGGTAGGACAGGGGGCTCTGGTAGAAGCTTTCTTT.

This chain links TRBV2 with TRBJ1-5; D may be TRBD1 (5 bases). This CDR3 spans 15 amino acids. Germline CDR1 and CDR2: SNHLY and FYNNEI. Trimming shortened V by 4 bases and J by 2 bases, and 12 bases separated the two germline ends. DNA for the CDR3: TGTGCCAGCAGTGGGAGGGGTTTGGGCAATCAGCCCCAGCATTTT. Translating it yields CASSGRGLGNQPQHF.

This clone has a single count. V usage is TRBV6-4 and J usage is TRBJ1-2; 8 bases match TRBD1. Germline V lookup: CDR1 MRHNA, CDR2 SNTAGT. The J segment lost 7 bases and the V segment lost 6 bases, leaving 19 bases of the junction unmatched. The CDR3 covers 17 residues. The CDR3 loop is CASSPFGQGFAPRGYTF. In nucleotides, the CDR3 is TGTGCCAGCAGCCCGTTCGGACAGGGATTTGCCCCGCGTGGCTACACCTTC.

This clone was picked up one time. The CDR3 DNA sequence: TGCGCCAGCAGCCGGGGACAGGTTGTGAACACTGAAGCTTTCTTT. This codes for CASSRGQVVNTEAFF. V and J are TRBV5-1 and TRBJ1-1; 8 positions match TRBD1. V trimming: 4 bases; J trimming: 0 bases; junction bases outside the gene matches: 5. CDR1 and CDR2 from the germline V gene are SGHRS and YFSETQ. The CDR3 runs to 15 residues.

J is TRBJ2-1 and V is TRBV27; D possibly corresponds to TRBD1 (6 bases). Looked up from germline, CDR1 is MNHEY and CDR2 is SMNVEV (reference sequence). V lost 4 bases and J 6 bases, leaving 16 bases between the germline ends. The CDR3 has 15 residues. The CDR3 sequence is CASSSRQEISNEQFF. The CDR3 DNA is TGTGCCAGCAGTTCACGACAGGAAATAAGCAATGAGCAGTTCTTC.

The CDR3 DNA is TGTGCCAGCACCACAGGGGGCACTGAAGCTTTCTTT. It yields the protein CASTTGGTEAFF. This chain joins TRBV28 and TRBJ1-1; TRBD1 agrees at 8 bases. With V trimmed by 7 bases and J by 4 bases, 2 bases remained unmatched. The CDR3 length is 12 residues. Germline V gives CDR1 MDHEN, CDR2 SYDVKM.

This chain connects TRBV10-3 to TRBJ1-6; the D gene is possibly TRBD1 (5 bases). This CDR3 contains 13 residues. The V and J ends lost 7 bases and 10 bases respectively, with 14 bases between them. The germline CDR1 and CDR2 sequences are ENHRY and SYGVKD. The CDR3 protein is CAIKGREESPLHF. CDR3 bases: TGTGCCATCAAAGGCAGGGAGGAATCACCCCTCCACTTT.

This clone was seen only once. The chain recombines TRBV15 with TRBJ2-1; D unclear. The CDR3 sequence is 14 residues long. V was clipped by 0 bases and J by 5 bases, with 8 bases between them. Germline V gives CDR1 LNHNV, CDR2 YYDKDF (reference sequence). As DNA, the CDR3 is TGTGCCACCAGCAGAGATAACCGGGACAATGAGCAGTTCTTC. Translated, it gives CATSRDNRDNEQFF.